The rows below give T cell receptor beta chains drawn from one sample of a study of vaccination and CD4 T cells after COVID-19. Their specific antigens are unknown. TCRdb independently ran MiXCR on the PCR reads; one entry per CDR3 protein. This sample yields about 20,000 distinct CDR3 sequences, of which approximately 48% are seen a single time; around 5.5% belongs to the top ten. The sample consisted of CD4+ T cells from blood, cultured in vitro. Receptors originate from a human donor who had recovered from COVID-19. Both conserved end residues are part of each CDR3. The D gene is left open where the match is weak. Size tells how often a clone was seen (once, few, many) or the class of an expanded clone, and some rows leave it out.

clone size: -
D gene: TRBD1
V gene: TRBV27
J gene: TRBJ1-6
CDR3 protein: CASSFRQGGAPLHF
CDR3 DNA: TGTGCCAGCAGTTTCCGACAGGGTGGAGCACCCCTCCACTTT

clone size: -
D gene: TRBD1
V gene: TRBV20-1
J gene: TRBJ1-2
CDR3 protein: CSARDRANYGYTF
CDR3 DNA: TGCAGTGCTAGGGACAGGGCTAACTATGGCTACACCTTC

clone size: -
D gene: -
V gene: TRBV27
J gene: TRBJ2-7
CDR3 protein: CASFPRRGSYEQYF
CDR3 DNA: TGTGCCAGCTTTCCTAGGAGGGGTTCCTACGAGCAGTACTTC

clone size: few
D gene: -
V gene: TRBV5-5
J gene: TRBJ2-7
CDR3 protein: CASSLRGGKSYEQYF
CDR3 DNA: TGTGCCAGCAGCTTGAGGGGGGGAAAGTCCTACGAGCAGTACTTC

clone size: -
D gene: -
V gene: TRBV6-1
J gene: TRBJ2-7
CDR3 protein: CASSLAGSYEQYF
CDR3 DNA: TGTGCCAGCAGTCTGGCGGGCTCCTACGAGCAGTACTTC

clone size: few
D gene: TRBD1
V gene: TRBV12-3/TRBV12-4
J gene: TRBJ1-6
CDR3 protein: CASSSGTGYSPLHF
CDR3 DNA: TGTGCCAGCAGTTCCGGGACAGGGTATTCACCCCTCCACTTT

clone size: -
D gene: -
V gene: TRBV7-9
J gene: TRBJ2-3
CDR3 protein: CASSSYHSTSTDTQYF
CDR3 DNA: TGTGCCAGCAGCTCCTACCACTCAACTAGCACAGATACGCAGTATTTT

clone size: few
D gene: -
V gene: TRBV19
J gene: TRBJ1-1
CDR3 protein: CASSITWGTEAFF
CDR3 DNA: TGTGCCAGTAGTATTACCTGGGGAACTGAAGCTTTCTTT

clone size: few
D gene: -
V gene: TRBV2
J gene: TRBJ2-5
CDR3 protein: CASSLLQETQYF
CDR3 DNA: TGTGCCAGCAGTCTCCTACAAGAGACCCAGTACTTC

clone size: few
D gene: TRBD1
V gene: TRBV20-1
J gene: TRBJ2-7
CDR3 protein: CSARDLRTGVYEQYF
CDR3 DNA: TGCAGTGCTAGAGATCTGCGGACAGGGGTGTACGAGCAGTACTTC

clone size: few
D gene: -
V gene: TRBV30
J gene: TRBJ2-7
CDR3 protein: CAWSLAYEQYF
CDR3 DNA: TGTGCCTGGAGTCTAGCTTACGAGCAGTACTTC

clone size: -
D gene: -
V gene: TRBV2
J gene: TRBJ2-5
CDR3 protein: CASSEQGGRAHF
CDR3 DNA: TGTGCCAGCAGTGAACAAGGGGGGAGGGCCCACTTC

clone size: once
D gene: TRBD1
V gene: TRBV4-2
J gene: TRBJ1-4
CDR3 protein: CASSQDETGGNEKLFF
CDR3 DNA: TGTGCCAGCAGCCAAGATGAGACAGGGGGCAATGAAAAACTGTTTTTT

clone size: -
D gene: TRBD1
V gene: TRBV12-3/TRBV12-4
J gene: TRBJ1-1
CDR3 protein: CASSPTGRDTEAFF
CDR3 DNA: TGTGCCAGCAGTCCGACAGGGCGAGACACTGAAGCTTTCTTT

clone size: few
D gene: -
V gene: TRBV7-9
J gene: TRBJ2-5
CDR3 protein: CASSLSGSKTQYF
CDR3 DNA: TGTGCCAGCAGCTTGTCAGGTTCGAAGACCCAGTACTTC

clone size: few
D gene: TRBD1
V gene: TRBV20-1
J gene: TRBJ1-1
CDR3 protein: CSARDFSRGGWSTEAFF
CDR3 DNA: TGCAGTGCTAGAGATTTCTCGCGAGGGGGCTGGAGCACTGAAGCTTTCTTT

clone size: few
D gene: TRBD1
V gene: TRBV7-6
J gene: TRBJ2-2
CDR3 protein: CASSSSSPGQGTTPNTGELFF
CDR3 DNA: TGTGCCAGCAGCTCCTCGTCCCCGGGACAGGGGACTACACCTAACACCGGGGAGCTGTTTTTT

clone size: -
D gene: -
V gene: TRBV30
J gene: TRBJ2-5
CDR3 protein: CAWGGYQETQYF
CDR3 DNA: TGTGCCTGGGGGGGGTACCAAGAGACCCAGTACTTC

clone size: -
D gene: -
V gene: TRBV5-5
J gene: TRBJ1-1
CDR3 protein: CASSNRMNTEAFF
CDR3 DNA: TGTGCCAGCAGTAACAGAATGAACACTGAAGCTTTCTTT

clone size: once
D gene: -
V gene: TRBV7-2
J gene: TRBJ2-5
CDR3 protein: CASSPQEGGGRAQYF
CDR3 DNA: TGTGCCAGCAGCCCACAAGAGGGTGGGGGGAGAGCCCAGTACTTC

clone size: -
D gene: -
V gene: TRBV7-3
J gene: TRBJ2-1
CDR3 protein: CASSLFQRKGLNEQFF
CDR3 DNA: TGTGCCAGCAGCTTATTCCAGCGGAAGGGGTTGAATGAGCAGTTCTTC